This T cell receptor beta chain was obtained from a study of cytomegalovirus exposure and HLA in healthy donors (TCRdb year 2017). About the full investigation: An earlier analysis of a few hundred of the donors reported 250 to 300 Gb of sequence data and 117 million unique TCR beta sequences obtained from around 190 million T cells. Roughly 300 gigabases of sequencing data and around 80 million unique TCR sequences made up an early release that covered approximately 650 HLA-typed donors. Among the approximately 400 genotyped donors, roughly 80% belonged to the genetic ancestry cluster associated with self-reported Caucasian donors. The study was designed to test whether signatures of past pathogen exposure could be identified by cataloging public T cell receptors. The T cell repertoires of 666 subjects were profiled by immunosequencing and related to cytomegalovirus serostatus. Besides the first cohort of approximately 670 subjects, a separate validation cohort made up of around 120 different subjects was used. The study combined high-throughput TCR immunosequencing, statistical association of individual TCRs with disease status, and machine learning to predict cytomegalovirus infection status. To study patterns of TCR occurrence, a later analysis re-analyzed previously published TCR beta repertoires from 700 or so donors and added high-resolution HLA genotyping. The later analysis used no new phenotypic data to find candidate immune exposures, relying instead on TCR beta sequences and their occurrence across donors. An earlier analysis of 587 of the donors applied high-throughput TCR beta sequencing to assess whether each TCR beta V gene segment acted as functional or pseudogenic. Donor age, sex, ethnicity and CMV serostatus were compiled together with the repertoire data. A later genetic analysis used genome-wide SNP genotypes for about three fifths of the 666 donors, treating that subset as a discovery cohort. Every discovery cohort repertoire had been produced on one sequencing platform. Class I and class II HLA loci were covered by the typing at four-digit resolution. The number of typed donors differed by locus: roughly 629-640 for A, B, C, DRB1 and DQB1; some 540 for DQA1; approximately 600 for DPA1; and about 450 for DPB1. About five DR-DQ haplotypes were handled as single units for association and clustering because linkage in the cohort was strong. On average, around 240,000 unique TCR beta nucleotide sequences were sequenced per donor among a few hundred genotyped donors of the cohort, with around 19% of those sequences being non-productive. Results and caveats for the whole study, not just this receptor: Because HLA typing was missing for some donors at each locus, association tests included only the typed subset. In both the original and validation cohorts, the classifier was reported to diagnose cytomegalovirus status with high specificity and sensitivity. According to a later genetic analysis, donors in an Asian-associated ancestry cluster had fewer N-insertions in productive TCRs than the approximately 650-donor mean. Correlated functional status among segregating V segments might reflect linkage disequilibrium, but an unknown experimental factor could not be ruled out. In a later analysis, some 18,000 TCR beta sequences were associated with specific HLA alleles at a false discovery rate of 0.05. Only TCR beta chains were sequenced in this cohort, and the absence of alpha or paired-chain data limited detectable features. Several of the top co-occurrence clusters appeared to be linked to parvovirus B19, influenza, CMV and Epstein-Barr virus, according to a later analysis. A further reported finding was that TCR beta sequences accurately predicted the HLA-A and HLA-B alleles for most subjects in the first cohort. Because counts were too low, seventeen rarely observed V segments, including chromosome 9 orphons, were excluded from the earlier analysis of around 590 of the donors. For the cohort, immune exposure information was limited to CMV serostatus. In a later analysis, TCR association rates were found to vary across HLA loci, with the most associated TCRs seen for DRB1 alleles and the fewest for HLA-C alleles. A cluster of highly shared sequence variants was judged likely to be a technical artifact of the sequencing pipeline. The authors suggested that the approach could potentially be generalized to other disease states and immunological phenotypes. In a later genetic analysis, a missense DCLRE1C variant was associated with V-gene and J-gene trimming of TCR beta chains, and the association was replicated in an independent cohort. When HLA alleles, especially DR and DQ, strongly co-occurred, TCR associations were difficult to assign to individual alleles. In vitro tests confirmed that a few of the cytomegalovirus-associated TCR beta chains recognize cytomegalovirus antigens. Some IMGT-functional V segments, including TRBV6-2 and TRBV6-3, could not be told apart with the 87-base-pair reads, so those segments were excluded. Across donors, most TCR sequences were observed very rarely, whereas some public TCRs were present in many individuals. Most CMV-associated TCR beta chains appeared to be HLA-restricted in a later analysis, and the HLA associations seemed to be driven largely by CMV exposure. In an earlier analysis of around 500 of the donors, most TCR beta V segments appeared in productive rearrangements about 87% or about 30% of the time, broadly matching IMGT annotations. The study gave a list of 150 to 200 TCR beta chains associated with cytomegalovirus. Sequencing depth was assumed to be roughly uniform across donors in the presence/absence analyses, though that assumption may not hold. Compared with equally common non-associated chains, HLA-associated TCR beta chains in a later analysis were more clonally expanded and had lower generation probabilities.

Details on this clone: What antigen it recognizes has not been identified.

Library generation was performed with the immunoSEQ multiplex PCR assay. A mixture of 60 forward primers for TCR Vbeta segments and 13 reverse primers for TCR Jbeta segments was used in the multiplex PCR. The CDR3 region of rearranged TCR beta genes was amplified from genomic DNA by a multiplex PCR assay. On the Illumina HiSeq System, the amplified TCR beta libraries were sequenced as 87-base-pair reads. As for the authors' bioinformatics: In a later analysis, 77 million or so unique TCR beta chains were counted across the 666 repertoires, and roughly 11 million of these chains were shared by at least two donors. Raw reads were error-corrected and collapsed into unique sequences with a nearest-neighbor algorithm that merged closely related sequences to remove PCR and sequencing errors. Alignment of CDR3 sequences to IMGT reference sequences was used to assign V, D and J gene segments. For a sequence to be retained, at least a six-nucleotide match to both a V gene segment and a J gene segment was required. A rearrangement counted as productive if the CDR3 had no stop codons and remained in frame with V and J, and every other rearrangement counted as non-productive. CDR3 was defined according to IMGT convention as the region running from the second conserved V-encoded cysteine to the conserved J-encoded phenylalanine. In an earlier analysis of roughly 610 of the donors, sequences lacking an unambiguous match to a single V gene segment were excluded. In an earlier analysis of several hundred of the donors, V segments were called functional above 56.7% productive rearrangements and were called segregating when the between-donor standard deviation exceeded 5%. A statistical classification framework was developed to diagnose cytomegalovirus status using the catalog of TCR beta chain sequences. In a later analysis, TCR nucleotide sequences were compared against IMGT/GENE-DB human TR gene sequences so that V and J genes could be assigned. The TCRdist pipeline was used in a later analysis to assign CDR3 sequences and most-parsimonious VDJ recombination scenarios. In a later analysis, every TCR beta chain was defined by the combination of its CDR3 amino acid sequence and its V-gene family, and reads without a unique V-gene family were dropped. To address suspected cross-contamination and a sequencing artifact, a later analysis removed under 600 highly shared, low-generation-probability nucleotide sequences. In a later analysis, a clonal expansion index was calculated for each public chain from normalized within-repertoire ranks of inferred template counts. In a later analysis, generation probabilities were computed using a VDJ recombination model fitted to out-of-frame rearrangements, and the results were checked against IGoR. In a later analysis, hypergeometric tests were used to score TCR-TCR, TCR-HLA and TCR-CMV co-occurrence, with a repertoire-size bias correction applied to TCR pairs. In a later analysis, false discovery rates were estimated by permuting HLA or CMV assignments 20 times. In a later analysis, co-occurring TCRs were grouped with DBSCAN, and TCRdist sequence similarity was added when clustering was performed within HLA-allele-positive subsets. Co-occurrence clustering excluded repertoires with fewer than 30,000 or more than 120,000 public chains, plus five with anomalous nucleotide sharing. Not all clones reach the TCRdb copy of this immuneACCESS table, which keeps in-frame sequences only. Checked studies attribute under half of the gap to unresolved V genes and leave the rest unexplained. V, J and clone size derive from that table, while D and trimming were established from the DNA sequence. This sample's table has entries for 140,000 or so clones. The ten largest make up more than 0.8% of the sample.

The cohort consisted of approximately 670 healthy bone marrow donors. Cohort members were all nominally healthy when sampled, although unrecorded immune exposures were likely present. The donor tested CMV seronegative, placing the donor among the roughly 400 seronegative members of the cohort. Every donor gave a peripheral blood sample, and the peripheral blood mononuclear cells from that sample were used for TCR beta sequencing. The Qiagen DNeasy Blood Extraction Kit was used to extract genomic DNA from the blood cell samples. For CDR1 and CDR2, the germline V gene (reference sequence) lists LNHDA and SQIVND. Trimming removed 1 base from V and 6 bases from J; the gene matches leave 0 bases unexplained. There are 15 amino acids in the CDR3, from cysteine to phenylalanine inclusive. The entry retains the CDR3 DNA only, 45 bases that are in frame from base 1.

The chain links TRBV19 with TRBJ2-1; the central 13 bases match TRBD2. Input material: PBMCs. The source of this sequence is a male donor in good health and CMV-seronegative. The bases are TGTGCCAGTAGTATAGGGACTAGCGGGAGCAATGAGCAGTTCTTC. It encodes CASSIGTSGSNEQFF. The variable domain in full, with residues beyond the CDR3 obtained from the reference TRBV19 and TRBJ2-1 genes, is DGGITQSPKYLFRKEGQNVTLSCEQNLNHDAMYWYRQDPGQGLRLIYYSQIVNDFQKGDIAEGYSVSREKKESFPLTVTSAQKNPTAFYLCASSIGTSGSNEQFFGPGTRLTVL.